Here is one T cell receptor (beta chain) with its context. Looked up from germline, CDR1 is SGHRS and CDR2 is YFSETQ. The CDR3 has 16 residues. V shed 0 bases and J 3 bases; nucleotides not matched to a gene: 2. The sample belongs to a study of patients and donors after allogeneic stem cell transplantation. TCRdb processed the RT-PCR reads anew with MiXCR; each CDR3 protein has one entry. The sample carries about a million distinct CDR3 sequences, approximately 19% recorded once. The sequencing input was blood, either unsorted or a sorted T cell fraction (not recorded which). The origin of this receptor is a human donor who was either an allogeneic HSCT recipient or a stem cell or donor lymphocyte infusion donor (not recorded which). It is not recorded whose cells these are; they may come from a transplant donor. This chain joins TRBV5-1 and TRBJ2-1; the match to TRBD2 covers 11 bases. In nucleotides, the CDR3 is TGCGCCAGCAGCTTGGTAGGGACTAGCGGCTACAATGAGCAGTTCTTC. Amino acid sequence: CASSLVGTSGYNEQFF.